This TCR beta chain stems from a study of tumor-infiltrating lymphocytes in primary liver carcinoma. The germline V gene encodes CDR1 MNHNY and CDR2 SVGAGI (reference sequence). The CDR3 runs 16 residues. With a constant-region primer, TCR beta cDNA was made from 450 to 500 ng of total RNA. Modified slightly, ARM-PCR produced TCR beta libraries over three nested multiplex PCR rounds. Use of TRBV1-TRBV30 forward primers with a C-beta reverse primer characterized the first two PCR rounds, which lasted about 10 cycles each. Using its own MiXCR run on the multiplex PCR reads, TCRdb lists one record per CDR3 protein. The sample consists of approximately 300,000 distinct CDR3 sequences, 50% to 70% of them appearing once. A word on this clonotype: What it recognizes is unknown. The junction shows a germline mismatch at one end, possibly a read error.

Overall study results and limits: The bulk unsorted samples meant that CD4+ and CD8+ repertoires went uncompared.

Both blood RNA, taken from unsorted whole blood, and germline DNA were extracted. Sequences were obtained from peripheral blood. The chain links TRBV6-6 to TRBJ2-5; tentative D call: TRBD1 (6 bases). The clonotype was recovered from a man in his forties or fifties with primary liver carcinoma and hepatitis B virus infection. The CDR3 bases are TGTGTCAGCAGTATCCGGGGCAGGGGTACCCAAGAGACCCAGTACTTC. Encoded protein: CVSSIRGRGTQETQYF.